This TCR beta chain was recorded in a study of quantifying T cell responses using KT2 cells. Study background: Reverse transcription used primers in the TCR alpha and beta constant regions. Regarding the study as a whole: The number of KT2 alpha and beta sequences was a linear function of input KT2 cells.

The cDNA 3' end received a ligated oligonucleotide with a UMI. The first PCR ran 4 to 5 cycles with an equimolar RC1.1 and RC1.2 beta primer mix. TCRdb reprocessed the UMI-ligation and nested PCR reads via MiXCR and lists one record per CDR3 protein. Of tens of thousands of distinct CDR3 sequences in the sample, around a tenth were seen once. This clonotype appeared a few times. Its matching antigen is unknown. Sequencing was done on a sample of PBMCs spiked with cells of the T cell clone KT2. The source is a human donor.

The CDR3 sequence is CASSLDGRDTEAFF. The CDR3 DNA follows: TGCGCCAGCAGCTTGGACGGGAGGGACACTGAAGCTTTCTTT. The V gene is TRBV5-1, the J gene TRBJ1-1; no clear D. The CDR3 is 14 amino acids. Trimming cost V 0 bases and J 3 bases, with 9 bases left between them. CDR1 and CDR2 from the germline V gene are SGHRS and YFSETQ.